This T cell receptor (beta chain) comes out of a study of blood T cell repertoires in COVID-19. Study-wide background: From the United States, Italy and Spain came samples of acute and convalescent COVID-19. Sources were T cells, B-cell-depleted T cells, or PBMCs; the material itself was cDNA or gDNA.

There are 16 residues in the CDR3. In germline, CDR1 is LGHNT, CDR2 FRNRAP. Trimming took off 3 bases at V and 0 bases at J, with 12 bases between the two ends. In the original processing: Estimates of nucleated cell counts were drawn from the amplification of reference gene primers. Method: immunoSEQ multiplex PCR; TCRdb's copy keeps in-frame clones and lacks some. D and trimming were read from the DNA, whereas the V and J calls and clone size are those reported in that table. The sample includes about 120,000 clones, roughly 72% of them seen just once. The sequence was collected from a man in his sixties with acute or convalescent COVID-19. V usage is TRBV12-5 and J usage is TRBJ2-1; weak D call: TRBD2 (6 bases). The sequenced material came from peripheral blood. The CDR3, as DNA: TGTGCTAGTGGTTTCCTTGCGGGACGCTCCTACAATGAGCAGTTCTTC. Its protein product is CASGFLAGRSYNEQFF.